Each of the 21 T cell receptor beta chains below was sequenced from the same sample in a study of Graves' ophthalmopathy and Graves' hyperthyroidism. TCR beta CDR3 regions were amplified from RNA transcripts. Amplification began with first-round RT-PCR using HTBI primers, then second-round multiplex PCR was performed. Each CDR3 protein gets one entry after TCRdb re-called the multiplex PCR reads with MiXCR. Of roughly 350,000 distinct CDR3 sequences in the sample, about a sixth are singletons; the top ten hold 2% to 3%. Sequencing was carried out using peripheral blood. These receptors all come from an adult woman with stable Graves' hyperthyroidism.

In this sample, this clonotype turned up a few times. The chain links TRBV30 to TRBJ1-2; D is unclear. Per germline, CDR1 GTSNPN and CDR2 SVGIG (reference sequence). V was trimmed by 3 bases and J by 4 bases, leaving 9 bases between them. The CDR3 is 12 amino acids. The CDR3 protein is CAWSLGGYGYTF. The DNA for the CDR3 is TGTGCCTGGAGCTTAGGCGGCTATGGCTACACCTTC.

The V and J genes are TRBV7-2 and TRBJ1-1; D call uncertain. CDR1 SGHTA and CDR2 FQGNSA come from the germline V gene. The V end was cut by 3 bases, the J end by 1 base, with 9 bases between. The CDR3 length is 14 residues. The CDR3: CASSLSLSNTEAFF. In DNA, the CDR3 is TGTGCCAGCAGCTTGTCCCTCTCGAACACTGAAGCTTTCTTT.

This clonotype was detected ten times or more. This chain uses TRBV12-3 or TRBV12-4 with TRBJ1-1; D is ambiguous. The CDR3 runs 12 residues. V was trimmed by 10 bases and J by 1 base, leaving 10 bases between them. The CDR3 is CATGRANTEAFF. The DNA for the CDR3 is TGTGCCACCGGACGGGCGAACACTGAAGCTTTCTTT.

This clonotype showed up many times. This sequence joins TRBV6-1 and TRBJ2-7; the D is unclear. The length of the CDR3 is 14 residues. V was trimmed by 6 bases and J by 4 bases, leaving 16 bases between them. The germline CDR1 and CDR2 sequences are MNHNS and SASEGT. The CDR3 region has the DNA TGTGCCAGCAGAAGGACCACTTTGGTGTACGAGCAGTACTTC. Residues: CASRRTTLVYEQYF.

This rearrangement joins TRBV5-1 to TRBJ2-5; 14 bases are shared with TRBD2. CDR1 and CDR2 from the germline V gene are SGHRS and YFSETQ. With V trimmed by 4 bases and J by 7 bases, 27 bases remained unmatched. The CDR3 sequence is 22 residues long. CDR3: CASSHTLTGLAGAATREVTQYF. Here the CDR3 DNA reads TGCGCCAGCAGCCACACGTTGACGGGACTAGCGGGAGCCGCGACAAGAGAAGTGACCCAGTACTTC.

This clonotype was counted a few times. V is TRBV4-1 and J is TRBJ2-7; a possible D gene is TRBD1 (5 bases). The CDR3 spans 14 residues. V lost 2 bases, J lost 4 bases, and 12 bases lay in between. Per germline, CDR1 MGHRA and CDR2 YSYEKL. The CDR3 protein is CASSQYQGLYEQYF. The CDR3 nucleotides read TGCGCCAGCAGCCAATATCAGGGTTTGTACGAGCAGTACTTC.

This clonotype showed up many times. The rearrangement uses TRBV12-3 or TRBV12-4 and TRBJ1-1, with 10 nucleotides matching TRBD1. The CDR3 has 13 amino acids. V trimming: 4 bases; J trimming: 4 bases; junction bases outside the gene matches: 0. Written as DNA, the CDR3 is TGTGCCAGCAGTTGGACAGGGGGCACTGAAGCTTTCTTT. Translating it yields CASSWTGGTEAFF.

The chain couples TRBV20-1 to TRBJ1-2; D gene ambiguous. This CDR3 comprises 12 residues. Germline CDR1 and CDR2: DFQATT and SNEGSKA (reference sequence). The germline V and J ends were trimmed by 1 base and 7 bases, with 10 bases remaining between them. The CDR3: CSARAGLSGYTF. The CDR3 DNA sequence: TGCAGTGCTAGAGCGGGTCTATCTGGCTACACCTTC.

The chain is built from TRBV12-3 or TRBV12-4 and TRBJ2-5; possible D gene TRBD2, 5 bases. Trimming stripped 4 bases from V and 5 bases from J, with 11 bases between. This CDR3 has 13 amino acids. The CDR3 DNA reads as TGTGCCAGCAGTTCCGTAGCGATGGAGACCCAGTACTTC. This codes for CASSSVAMETQYF.

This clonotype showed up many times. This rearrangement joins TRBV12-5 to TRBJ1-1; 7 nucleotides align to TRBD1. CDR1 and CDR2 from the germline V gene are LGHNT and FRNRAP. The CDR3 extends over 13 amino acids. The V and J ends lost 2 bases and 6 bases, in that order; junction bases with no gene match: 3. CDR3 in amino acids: CASGLKGASEAFF. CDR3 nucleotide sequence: TGTGCTAGTGGTTTGAAGGGGGCGTCTGAAGCTTTCTTT.

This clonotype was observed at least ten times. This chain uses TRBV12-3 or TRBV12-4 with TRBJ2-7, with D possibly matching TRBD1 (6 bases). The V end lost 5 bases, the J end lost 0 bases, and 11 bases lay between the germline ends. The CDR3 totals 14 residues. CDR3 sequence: CASSRGQLSYEQYF. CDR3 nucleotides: TGTGCCAGCAGTCGAGGACAGCTCTCCTACGAGCAGTACTTC.

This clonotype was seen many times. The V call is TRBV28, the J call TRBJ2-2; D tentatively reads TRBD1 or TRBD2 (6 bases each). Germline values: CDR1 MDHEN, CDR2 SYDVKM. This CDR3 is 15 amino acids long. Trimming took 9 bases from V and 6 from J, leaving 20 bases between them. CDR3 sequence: CASCNWGALPGELFF. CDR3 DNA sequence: TGTGCCAGTTGTAACTGGGGGGCGCTCCCCGGGGAGCTGTTTTTT.

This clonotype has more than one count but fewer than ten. The CDR3 region has the DNA TGTGCCATCTCAGGGGAGATGAACACTGAAGCTTTCTTT. Translated, it gives CAISGEMNTEAFF. V and J are TRBV10-3 and TRBJ1-1; possibly TRBD1 for D (6 bases). This CDR3 is built from 13 residues. Germline lookup yields CDR1 ENHRY and CDR2 SYGVKD. Trimming shortened V by 8 bases and J by 0 bases, and 10 bases separated the two germline ends.

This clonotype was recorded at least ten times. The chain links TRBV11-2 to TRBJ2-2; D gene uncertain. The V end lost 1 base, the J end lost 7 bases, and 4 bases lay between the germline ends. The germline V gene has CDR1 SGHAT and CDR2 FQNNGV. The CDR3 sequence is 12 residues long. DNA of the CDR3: TGTGCCAGCAGCTTAGTCCGCGGGGAGCTGTTTTTT. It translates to CASSLVRGELFF.

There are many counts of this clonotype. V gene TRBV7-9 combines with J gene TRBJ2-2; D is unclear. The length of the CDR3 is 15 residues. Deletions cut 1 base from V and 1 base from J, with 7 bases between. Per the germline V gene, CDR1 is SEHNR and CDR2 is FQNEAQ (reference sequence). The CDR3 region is CASSLGGLNTGELFF. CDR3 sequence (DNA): TGTGCCAGCAGCTTAGGGGGATTGAACACCGGGGAGCTGTTTTTT.

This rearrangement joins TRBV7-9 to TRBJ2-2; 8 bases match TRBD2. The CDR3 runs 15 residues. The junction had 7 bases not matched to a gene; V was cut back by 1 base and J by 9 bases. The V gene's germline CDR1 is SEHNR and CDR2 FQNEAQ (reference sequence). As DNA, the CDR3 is TGTGCCAGCAGCTTAGGCACTAGCGGTTCCCGGGAGCTGTTTTTT. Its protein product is CASSLGTSGSRELFF.

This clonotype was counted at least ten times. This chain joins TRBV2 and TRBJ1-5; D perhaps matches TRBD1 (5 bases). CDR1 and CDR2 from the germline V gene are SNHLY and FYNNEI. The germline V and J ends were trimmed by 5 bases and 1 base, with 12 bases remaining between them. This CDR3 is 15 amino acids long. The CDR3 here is CASSTGAGSNQPQHF. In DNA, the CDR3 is TGTGCCAGCAGTACCGGGGCCGGGAGCAATCAGCCCCAGCATTTT. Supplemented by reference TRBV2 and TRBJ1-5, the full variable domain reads EPEVTQTPSHQVTQMGQEVILRCVPISNHLYFYWYRQILGQKVEFLVSFYNNEISEKSEIFDDQFSVERPDGSNFTLKIRSTKLEDSAMYFCASSTGAGSNQPQHFGDGTRLSIL.

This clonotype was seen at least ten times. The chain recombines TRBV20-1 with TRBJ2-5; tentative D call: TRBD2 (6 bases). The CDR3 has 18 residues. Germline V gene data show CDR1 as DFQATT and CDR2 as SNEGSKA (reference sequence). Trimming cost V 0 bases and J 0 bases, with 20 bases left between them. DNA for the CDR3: TGCAGTGCTAGAGATCCGAGGTCGGCGGGAAGGGACCAAGAGACCCAGTACTTC. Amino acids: CSARDPRSAGRDQETQYF.

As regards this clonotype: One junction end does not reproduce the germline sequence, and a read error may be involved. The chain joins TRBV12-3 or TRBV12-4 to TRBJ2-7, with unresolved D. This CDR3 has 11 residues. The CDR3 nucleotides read TGTGTCAGCAGCATAGGGATATGGGAGTACTTC. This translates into CVSSIGIWEYF.

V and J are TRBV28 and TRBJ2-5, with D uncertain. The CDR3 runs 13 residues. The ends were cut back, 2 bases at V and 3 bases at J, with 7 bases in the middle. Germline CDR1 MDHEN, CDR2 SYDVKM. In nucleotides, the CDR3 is TGTGCCAGCAGTTTAGGGGTAAAAGAGACCCAGTACTTC. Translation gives CASSLGVKETQYF.

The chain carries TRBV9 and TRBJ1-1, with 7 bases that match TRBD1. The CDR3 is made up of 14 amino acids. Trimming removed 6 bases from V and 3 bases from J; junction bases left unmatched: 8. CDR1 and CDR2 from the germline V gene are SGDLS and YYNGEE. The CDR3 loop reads CASTPRDSDTEAFF. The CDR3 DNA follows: TGTGCCAGCACCCCGAGGGACAGTGACACTGAAGCTTTCTTT.